The 18 T cell receptor beta chains below all came from one sample that was sequenced in a study of sequential checkpoint blockade in melanoma. Method: immunoSEQ multiplex PCR; TCRdb's copy keeps in-frame clones and lacks some. The table shows fewer than 20,000 clones, with around two thirds occurring only once. Treatment denoted: randomized to nivolumab then ipilimumab (arm A) or the reverse (arm B). The specimen comprised CD8+ T cells sorted from blood (inferred from file names), sampled from a patient given nivolumab and ipilimumab in sequence. These receptors were obtained from a human donor with melanoma.

The genes are TRBV6-6 and TRBJ2-3; 9 nucleotides match TRBD2. Trimming cost V 6 bases and J 3 bases; bases outside gene matches: 7. Germline CDR1 and CDR2: MNHNY and SVGAGI (reference sequence). This CDR3 region has 15 residues. The DNA for the CDR3 is TGTGCCAGCAGAAAGAGCGGGGGGACTACAGATACGCAGTATTTT. Amino acid sequence: CASRKSGGTTDTQYF.

The chain has TRBV6-1 and TRBJ1-4; TRBD1 matches 8 bases. Germline V CDR1 and CDR2: MNHNS, SASEGT. Losses at the gene ends were 6 bases for V and 5 bases for J; bases not matched to a gene: 5. The CDR3 totals 14 residues. The CDR3 DNA follows: TGTGCCAGCAGCGTGGGGACAGGAAATGAAAAACTGTTTTTT. This codes for CASSVGTGNEKLFF.

The J gene is TRBJ2-2, the V gene TRBV4-2; D possibly corresponds to TRBD1 (6 bases). This CDR3 has 14 amino acids. Germline CDR1 LGHNA, CDR2 YNFKEQ. The germline V and J ends were trimmed by 1 base and 5 bases, with 8 bases remaining between them. CDR3 protein: CASSQGTETGELFF. The CDR3 coding sequence is TGTGCCAGCAGCCAAGGGACAGAAACCGGGGAGCTGTTTTTT.

The chain has TRBV16 and TRBJ2-1; the match to TRBD2 covers 7 bases. The CDR3 is 14 residues long. Germline lookup yields CDR1 KGHSY and CDR2 FQNENV. The junction had 8 bases not matched to a gene; V was cut back by 4 bases and J by 8 bases. As DNA, the CDR3 is TGTGCCAGCAGCCCGGGCGGGGGTGTACATGAGCAGTTCTTC. It yields the protein CASSPGGGVHEQFF.

The V and J genes are TRBV5-4 and TRBJ1-2; 7 bases line up with TRBD1. The CDR3 is 15 residues long. Germline loops: CDR1 SGHNT, CDR2 YYREEE (reference sequence). J was trimmed by 4 bases and V by 0 bases; bases with no gene match: 6. This CDR3 reads CASSLAGQGGYGYTF. The CDR3 nucleotides are TGTGCCAGCAGCTTGGCGGGCCAGGGGGGCTATGGCTACACCTTC. Using reference TRBV5-4 and TRBJ1-2 for the parts outside the CDR3, the full variable domain is ETGVTQSPTHLIKTRGQQVTLRCSSQSGHNTVSWYQQALGQGPQFIFQYYREEENGRGNFPPRFSGLQFPNYSSELNVNALELDDSALYLCASSLAGQGGYGYTFGSGTRLTVV.

The J gene is TRBJ2-2, the V gene TRBV27, with D possibly matching TRBD1 (6 bases). Trimming cost V 6 bases and J 1 base, with 15 bases left between them. Germline V gene data show CDR1 as MNHEY and CDR2 as SMNVEV (reference sequence). This CDR3 contains 16 residues. The CDR3 bases are TGTGCCAGCAGCCTACTAGGGGGTCTGAACACCGGGGAGCTGTTTTTT. It yields the protein CASSLLGGLNTGELFF.

The rearrangement links TRBV5-3 to TRBJ2-7, with D perhaps TRBD1 (6 bases). TRBV5-3 is marked as an open reading frame, function uncertain. Trimming took off 4 bases at V and 3 bases at J, with 14 bases between the two ends. The CDR3 loop spans 14 amino acids. The CDR3 region has the DNA TGTGCCAGAAGCGCCGCTGGCAGGGGCTACGAGCAGTACGTC. This gives the protein CARSAAGRGYEQYV.

CDR3 in amino acids: CSAIGGGGYRDTQYF. The CDR3 DNA sequence: TGCAGCGCAATTGGTGGCGGGGGCTATAGAGATACGCAGTATTTT. V and J are TRBV29-1 and TRBJ2-3; D perhaps matches TRBD2 (7 bases). From germline, CDR1 is SQVTM and CDR2 ANQGSEA. The CDR3 is 15 residues long. V was trimmed by 7 bases and J by 5 bases, leaving 22 bases between them.

The chain couples TRBV27 to TRBJ2-1, with D perhaps matching TRBD1 (5 bases). Trimming left V 5 bases short and J 0 bases short, with 11 bases between. Germline V gives CDR1 MNHEY, CDR2 SMNVEV (reference sequence). The CDR3 covers 15 residues. The CDR3 region has the DNA TGTGCCAGCAGTCCAACAGGACCCTCCTACAATGAGCAGTTCTTC. This encodes CASSPTGPSYNEQFF.

V usage is TRBV5-1 and J usage is TRBJ1-5; TRBD1 aligns across 8 bases. This CDR3 comprises 15 residues. CDR1 is SGHRS, CDR2 YFSETQ, per germline. With 2 bases clipped from V and 1 base from J, the junction kept 2 bases outside the gene matches. As DNA, the CDR3 is TGCGCCAGCAGCTTAACAGGGGGGAGCAATCAGCCCCAGCATTTT. Amino acid sequence: CASSLTGGSNQPQHF. Supplemented by reference TRBV5-1 and TRBJ1-5, the full variable domain reads KAGVTQTPRYLIKTRGQQVTLSCSPISGHRSVSWYQQTPGQGLQFLFEYFSETQRNKGNFPGRFSGRQFSNSRSEMNVSTLELGDSALYLCASSLTGGSNQPQHFGDGTRLSIL.

In its sample, this clone was seen a few times. J is TRBJ2-1 and V is TRBV7-2; possible D gene TRBD2, 6 bases. In germline, CDR1 is SGHTA, CDR2 FQGNSA. The CDR3 sequence is 15 residues long. Trimming stripped 5 bases from V and 7 bases from J, with 18 bases between. Here the CDR3 DNA reads TGTGCCAGCAGCCAGGACTCGGGTAGCGGTAATGAGCAGTTCTTC. Encoded protein: CASSQDSGSGNEQFF.

This clone was seen only a few times. The chain employs TRBV7-6 and TRBJ2-3, with TRBD2 matching over 8 bases. With V trimmed by 0 bases and J by 2 bases, 7 bases remained unmatched. CDR3 size: 17 residues. Germline V gene sequence: CDR1 SGHVS, CDR2 FNYEAQ. CDR3 coding DNA: TGTGCCAGCAGCTTAGCTCCGGGCGGGGGGATCACAGATACGCAGTATTTT. It encodes CASSLAPGGGITDTQYF.

This chain uses TRBV4-1 with TRBJ1-2, with 11 bases lining up with TRBD1. The trim removed 4 bases at V and 5 bases at J, leaving 18 bases unmatched. Looked up from germline, CDR1 is MGHRA and CDR2 is YSYEKL. This CDR3 spans 19 amino acids. CDR3 in amino acids: CASSLTHLDRGRTAYGYTF. The CDR3 DNA follows: TGCGCCAGCAGCCTAACCCACTTGGACAGGGGGCGGACGGCTTATGGCTACACCTTC.

This clone appeared a few times. This chain uses TRBV5-4 with TRBJ1-2, with TRBD1 identical over 8 bases. The CDR3 consists of 15 residues. V was clipped by 4 bases and J by 4 bases; unmatched bases: 9. Germline V gives CDR1 SGHNT, CDR2 YYREEE (reference sequence). The CDR3 nucleotides read TGTGCCAGCAGCCAGGAGGGACAGGTCCTCTATGGCTACACCTTC. It translates to CASSQEGQVLYGYTF.

This clone was seen only a few times. The chain has TRBV9 and TRBJ1-5, with 7 bases fitting TRBD1. Germline CDR1 reads SGDLS; CDR2 reads YYNGEE. Trimming cost V 3 bases and J 0 bases; bases outside gene matches: 3. The CDR3 totals 15 residues. Here the CDR3 DNA reads TGTGCCAGCAGCGCGGGACAGTATAGCAATCAGCCCCAGCATTTT. Amino acids: CASSAGQYSNQPQHF. Full variable domain (rest looked up from reference TRBV9 and TRBJ1-5): DSGVTQTPKHLITATGQRVTLRCSPRSGDLSVYWYQQSLDQGLQFLIQYYNGEERAKGNILERFSAQQFPDLHSELNLSSLELGDSALYFCASSAGQYSNQPQHFGDGTRLSIL.

The chain uses TRBV5-6 and TRBJ1-2; D is ambiguous. CDR3 length: 13 residues. Germline values: CDR1 SGHDT, CDR2 YYEEEE. The V and J ends lost 0 bases and 5 bases respectively, with 8 bases between them. CDR3 region: CASSLGRLYGYTF. CDR3 bases: TGTGCCAGCAGCTTGGGCAGGTTGTATGGCTACACCTTC.

The chain links TRBV9 to TRBJ2-5; 7 nucleotides line up with TRBD1. Trimming took 3 bases from V and 1 from J; bases not matched to a gene: 0. From germline, CDR1 is SGDLS and CDR2 YYNGEE. The CDR3 consists of 13 residues. CDR3 coding DNA: TGTGCCAGCAGCGGGGACAGCCAAGAGACCCAGTACTTC. As protein: CASSGDSQETQYF.

The sample holds one count of this clone. The J gene is TRBJ2-2, the V gene TRBV12-5; D gene uncertain. Germline CDR1 LGHNT, CDR2 FRNRAP. The ends were cut back, 1 base at V and 5 bases at J, with 2 bases in the middle. This CDR3 is 12 amino acids long. Written as DNA, the CDR3 is TGTGCTAGTGGTTTGGCGACCGGGGAGCTGTTTTTT. This sequence encodes CASGLATGELFF.